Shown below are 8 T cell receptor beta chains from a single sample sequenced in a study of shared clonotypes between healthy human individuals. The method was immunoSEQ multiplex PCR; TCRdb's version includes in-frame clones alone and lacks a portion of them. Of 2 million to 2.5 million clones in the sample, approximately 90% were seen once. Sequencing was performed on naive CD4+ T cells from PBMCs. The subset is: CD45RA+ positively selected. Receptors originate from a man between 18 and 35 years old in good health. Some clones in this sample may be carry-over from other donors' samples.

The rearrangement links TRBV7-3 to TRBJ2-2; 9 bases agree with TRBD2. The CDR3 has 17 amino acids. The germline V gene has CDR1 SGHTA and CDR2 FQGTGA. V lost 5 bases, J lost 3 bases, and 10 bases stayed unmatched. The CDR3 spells CASSPEVAGVYTGELFF. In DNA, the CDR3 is TGTGCCAGCAGCCCCGAAGTAGCGGGAGTGTACACCGGGGAGCTGTTTTTT.

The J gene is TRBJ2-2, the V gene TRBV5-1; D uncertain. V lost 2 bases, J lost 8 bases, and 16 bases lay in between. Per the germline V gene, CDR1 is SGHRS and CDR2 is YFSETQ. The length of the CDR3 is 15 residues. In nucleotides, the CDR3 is TGCGCCAGCAGCTTTGGTCGGAGCTTAGGTGGGGAGCTGTTTTTT. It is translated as CASSFGRSLGGELFF.

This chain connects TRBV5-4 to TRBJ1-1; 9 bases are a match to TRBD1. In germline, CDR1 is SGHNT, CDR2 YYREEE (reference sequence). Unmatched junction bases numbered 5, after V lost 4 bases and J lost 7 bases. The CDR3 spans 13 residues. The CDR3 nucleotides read TGTGCCAGCAGCAATAGACAGGGGGATGAAGCTTTCTTT. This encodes CASSNRQGDEAFF. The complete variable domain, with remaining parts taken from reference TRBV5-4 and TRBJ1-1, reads ETGVTQSPTHLIKTRGQQVTLRCSSQSGHNTVSWYQQALGQGPQFIFQYYREEENGRGNFPPRFSGLQFPNYSSELNVNALELDDSALYLCASSNRQGDEAFFGQGTRLTVV.

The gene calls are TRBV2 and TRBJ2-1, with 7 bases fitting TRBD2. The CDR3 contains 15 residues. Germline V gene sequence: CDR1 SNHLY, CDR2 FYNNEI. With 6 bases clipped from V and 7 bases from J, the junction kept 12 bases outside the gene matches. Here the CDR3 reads CASSRGVEGRNEQFF. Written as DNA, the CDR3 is TGTGCCAGCAGCCGGGGGGTAGAGGGGCGGAATGAGCAGTTCTTC.

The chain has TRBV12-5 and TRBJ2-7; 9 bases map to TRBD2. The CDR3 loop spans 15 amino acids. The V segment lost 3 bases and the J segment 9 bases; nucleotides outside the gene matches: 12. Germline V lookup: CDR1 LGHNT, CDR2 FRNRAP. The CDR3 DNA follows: TGTGCTAGTGGTTTAATCGTAGCGGGAGTCGGGGTGCAGTACTTC. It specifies CASGLIVAGVGVQYF.

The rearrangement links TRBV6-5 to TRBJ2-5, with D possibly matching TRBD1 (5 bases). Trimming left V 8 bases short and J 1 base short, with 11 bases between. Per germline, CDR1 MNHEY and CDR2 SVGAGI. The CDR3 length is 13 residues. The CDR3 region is CASRMTVQETQYF. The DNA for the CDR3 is TGTGCCAGCCGAATGACAGTCCAAGAGACCCAGTACTTC.

CDR3 coding DNA: TGTGCCAGCAGTTCGTACAACGAGCAGTACTTC. As protein: CASSSYNEQYF. V and J are TRBV6-1 and TRBJ2-7; no reliable D call. The V end was cut by 5 bases, the J end by 5 bases, with 7 bases between. From germline, CDR1 is MNHNS and CDR2 SASEGT. The CDR3 runs 11 residues.

In nucleotides, the CDR3 is TGCGCCAGCACTTCGGGCTACCCCTCCTACGAGCAGTACTTC. Translated, it gives CASTSGYPSYEQYF. The V call is TRBV5-1, the J call TRBJ2-7; no definite D call. Germline V gene data show CDR1 as SGHRS and CDR2 as YFSETQ. V lost 6 bases, J lost 0 bases, and 13 bases lay in between. The CDR3 consists of 14 residues.